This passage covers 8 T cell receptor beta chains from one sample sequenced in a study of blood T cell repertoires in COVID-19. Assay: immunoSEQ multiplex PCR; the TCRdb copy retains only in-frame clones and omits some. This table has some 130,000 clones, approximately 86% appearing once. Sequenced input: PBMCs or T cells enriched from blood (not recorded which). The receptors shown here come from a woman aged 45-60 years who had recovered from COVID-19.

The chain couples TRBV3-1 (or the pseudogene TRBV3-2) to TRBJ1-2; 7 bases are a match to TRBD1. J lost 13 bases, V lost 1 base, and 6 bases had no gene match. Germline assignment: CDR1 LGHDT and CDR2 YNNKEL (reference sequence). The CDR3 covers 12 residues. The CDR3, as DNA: TGTGCCAGCAGCCAAGCCGACAGGGCCAGCACCTTC. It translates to CASSQADRASTF.

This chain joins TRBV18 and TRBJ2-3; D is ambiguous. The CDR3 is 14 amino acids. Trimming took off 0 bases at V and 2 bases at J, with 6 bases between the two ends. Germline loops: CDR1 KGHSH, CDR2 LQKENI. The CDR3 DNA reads TGTGCCAGCTCACCACCAACTACCACAGATACGCAGTATTTT. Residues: CASSPPTTTDTQYF.

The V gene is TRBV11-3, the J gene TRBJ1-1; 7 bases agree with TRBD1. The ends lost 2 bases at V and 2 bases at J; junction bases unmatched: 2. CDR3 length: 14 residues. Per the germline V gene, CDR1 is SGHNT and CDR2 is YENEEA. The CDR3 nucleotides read TGTGCCAGCAGCTTAAGGGGGCCTAACACTGAAGCTTTCTTT. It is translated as CASSLRGPNTEAFF.

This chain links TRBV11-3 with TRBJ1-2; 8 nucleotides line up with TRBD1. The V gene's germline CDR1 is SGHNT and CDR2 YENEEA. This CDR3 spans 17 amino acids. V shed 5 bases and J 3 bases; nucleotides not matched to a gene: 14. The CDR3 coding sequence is TGTGCCAGCAGCCAAGGACACGAGACAGGGGTAGACTATGGCTACACCTTC. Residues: CASSQGHETGVDYGYTF.

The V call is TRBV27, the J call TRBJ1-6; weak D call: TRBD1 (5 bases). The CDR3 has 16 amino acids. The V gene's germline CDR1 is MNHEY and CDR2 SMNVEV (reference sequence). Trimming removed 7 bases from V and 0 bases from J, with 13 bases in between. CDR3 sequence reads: CASKPRGGSYNSPLHF. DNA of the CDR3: TGTGCCAGCAAGCCCCGGGGGGGCTCCTATAATTCACCCCTCCACTTT.

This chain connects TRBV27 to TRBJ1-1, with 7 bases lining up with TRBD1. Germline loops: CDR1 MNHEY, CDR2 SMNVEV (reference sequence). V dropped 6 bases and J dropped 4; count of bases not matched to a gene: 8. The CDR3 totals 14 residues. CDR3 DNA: TGTGCCAGCAGGAACAGGGGAGTGGGCACTGAAGCTTTCTTT. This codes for CASRNRGVGTEAFF.

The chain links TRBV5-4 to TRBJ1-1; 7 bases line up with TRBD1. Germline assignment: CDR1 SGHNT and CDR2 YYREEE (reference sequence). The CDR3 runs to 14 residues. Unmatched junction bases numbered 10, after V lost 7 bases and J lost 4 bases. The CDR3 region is CASGLNRGATEAFF. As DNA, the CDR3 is TGTGCCAGCGGACTCAACAGGGGAGCCACTGAAGCTTTCTTT.

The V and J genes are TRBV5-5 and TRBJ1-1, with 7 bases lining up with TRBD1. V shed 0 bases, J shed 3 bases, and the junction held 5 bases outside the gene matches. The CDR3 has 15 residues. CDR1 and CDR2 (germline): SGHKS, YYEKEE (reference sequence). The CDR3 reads CASSLGRGPDTEAFF. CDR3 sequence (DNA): TGTGCCAGCAGCTTGGGGAGGGGGCCGGACACTGAAGCTTTCTTT.